This T cell receptor beta chain came from a study of blood T cell repertoires in COVID-19 (dated by TCRdb to the early 2020s). Turning to the overall study: Samples from collaborators originated in the United States, Italy and Spain and spanned both the acute and convalescent phases of COVID-19. The material from the prospective study consisted of cDNA or gDNA derived from T cells, B-cell-depleted T cells, or PBMCs. Subjects who had been exposed to COVID-19, were actively infected with it, or had recovered from it provided the deeply sampled blood TCRbeta repertoires that made up the dataset. The repertoires were released in a freely available public database intended as a resource for research on the immune response to SARS-CoV-2. The samples were drawn from the first 160 participants of the ongoing ImmuneRACE study and from 1,200 or so subjects provided by 6 global collaborators. The sample metadata nearly always contained a de-identified subject ID, COVID-19 status, age in years and sex. Where available, HLA class I and class II types were obtained from metadata supplied by the sample provider rather than from assay-based typing.

The immunoSEQ Assay, a bias-controlled multiplex PCR, was used to amplify TCRbeta CDR3 regions from genomic DNA. In the source study's methods: Nucleated cell counts per sample were estimated from amplification of reference gene primers within the assay. To quantify the absolute abundance of each unique TCRbeta CDR3 rearrangement, sequence reads were collapsed and filtered. Productive Simpson clonality was computed per sample as the square root of Simpson's diversity index over productive rearrangements. TCRdb carries this immuneACCESS record with in-frame sequences only. Its versions omit some clonotypes, under half of them owing to an unresolved V gene in the studies checked, with the rest unexplained. That table gives V, J and clone size, and the DNA gave D and trimming. The sample records about 90,000 clones, around 93% of which are singletons. The ten largest clones add up to about 2.3% of the sample.

Measured from the cysteine to the phenylalanine, the CDR3 is 13 residues long. Kept here is only the CDR3 DNA, which spans 39 bases and is read in frame from base 1. For CDR1 and CDR2, the germline V gene lists SGHVS and FQNEAQ. The germline ends are 10 bases apart after V is trimmed by 5 bases and J by 6 bases. In regard to this clone: Its antigen is currently not known. No per-base quality is available; no much larger clone lies one base away.

Summary of the overall study and its limitations: The quantity of clinical and demographic metadata differed by source and by participant and was supplied without curation.

Whole blood was collected in K2EDTA tubes by collaborating institutions according to the institutions' own protocols. For TCRbeta analysis, collaborator samples were shipped as frozen whole blood, as isolated PBMCs, or as DNA extracted from either sample type. This TCR was recovered from a human donor with active COVID-19. The donor label of this sample is uncertain. The rearranged chain carries TRBV7-8 and TRBJ2-2; TRBD2 is perhaps the D gene, given 6 matching bases. The sequenced sample was peripheral blood. The DNA sequence reads TGTGCCAGCAGCGCCAGCGGGCCCGGGGAGCTGTTTTTT. Translated, it reads CASSASGPGELFF.